Each of the 8 T cell receptor beta chains below was sequenced from the same sample in a study of blood T cell repertoires in COVID-19. Only in-frame clones appear in the TCRdb table, and some are missing; sequencing was by immunoSEQ multiplex PCR. The sample includes some 200,000 clones, around 85% of them seen just once. The specimen was peripheral blood. The receptors stem from a woman older than 75 with acute or convalescent COVID-19.

This rearrangement joins TRBV2 to TRBJ2-7, with 8 bases that match TRBD1. V was clipped by 11 bases and J by 4 bases; unmatched bases: 16. The CDR3 spans 15 residues. Germline assignment: CDR1 SNHLY and CDR2 FYNNEI. CDR3 in DNA: TGTGCCTCCGAGTCGTTTGCGGGACAGGCTTACGAGCAGTACTTC. Its translation is CASESFAGQAYEQYF.

The chain couples TRBV6-2 or TRBV6-3 to TRBJ1-1, with D tentatively TRBD1 (5 bases). With 0 bases removed from V and 5 bases from J, the gap between germline ends came to 10 bases. This CDR3 has 14 amino acids. The germline gives CDR1 MNHEY, CDR2 SVGEGT. The CDR3 loop reads CASSYSPGGTEAFF. In DNA, the CDR3 is TGTGCCAGCAGTTACTCTCCTGGGGGGACTGAAGCTTTCTTT.

The CDR3 DNA follows: TGCAGCGTTGAGACAGGCGCTCAAGAGACCCAGTACTTC. Translation: CSVETGAQETQYF. V is TRBV29-1 and J is TRBJ2-5; D possibly corresponds to TRBD1 (6 bases). CDR1 is SQVTM, CDR2 ANQGSEA, per germline. The CDR3 length is 13 residues. V shed 3 bases and J shed 2 bases, with 10 bases lying between them.

This clone occurred a few times. The CDR3 DNA reads TGTGCCAGCAGTTTACAGGAAAGGTGGGAGCTGTTTTTT. It encodes CASSLQERWELFF. The V call is TRBV6-2 or TRBV6-3, the J call TRBJ2-2; D is possibly TRBD1 (5 bases). Germline V gene data show CDR1 as MNHEY and CDR2 as SVGEGT. With 4 bases removed from V and 9 bases from J, the gap between germline ends came to 12 bases. The CDR3 is 13 residues long.

The V call is TRBV10-3, the J call TRBJ1-1; TRBD1 matches at 7 bases. V gave up 7 bases and J gave up 2 bases; unmatched junction bases: 7. The germline gives CDR1 ENHRY, CDR2 SYGVKD. The length of the CDR3 is 14 residues. The CDR3 DNA reads as TGTGCCATCAATCCGACAGGGCCCAACACTGAAGCTTTCTTT. As protein: CAINPTGPNTEAFF.

The DNA for the CDR3 is TGCGCCAGCAGAGCCGGGACAGGAGGGATGAACACTGAAGCTTTCTTT. Translating it yields CASRAGTGGMNTEAFF. This sequence joins TRBV10-2 and TRBJ1-1, with 8 nucleotides matching TRBD1. This CDR3 region has 16 residues. CDR1 WSHSY and CDR2 SAAADI come from the germline V gene. Unmatched junction bases numbered 9, after V lost 6 bases and J lost 0 bases.

The chain joins TRBV9 to TRBJ2-1; 9 nucleotides align to TRBD2. Trimming took 4 bases from V and 8 from J; bases not matched to a gene: 4. The CDR3 is 13 amino acids. CDR1 is SGDLS, CDR2 YYNGEE, per germline. The CDR3 DNA follows: TGTGCCAGCAGCACGGGACTAGCCCATGAGCAGTTCTTC. Protein product: CASSTGLAHEQFF.

The chain couples TRBV6-1 to TRBJ1-2; the match to TRBD1 covers 9 bases. The CDR3 consists of 14 residues. V dropped 1 base and J dropped 8; count of bases not matched to a gene: 5. Germline lookup yields CDR1 MNHNS and CDR2 SASEGT. The CDR3 DNA reads as TGTGCCAGCAGTGAAGACAGGGGGCCCTGGGGCTACACCTTC. This translates into CASSEDRGPWGYTF.